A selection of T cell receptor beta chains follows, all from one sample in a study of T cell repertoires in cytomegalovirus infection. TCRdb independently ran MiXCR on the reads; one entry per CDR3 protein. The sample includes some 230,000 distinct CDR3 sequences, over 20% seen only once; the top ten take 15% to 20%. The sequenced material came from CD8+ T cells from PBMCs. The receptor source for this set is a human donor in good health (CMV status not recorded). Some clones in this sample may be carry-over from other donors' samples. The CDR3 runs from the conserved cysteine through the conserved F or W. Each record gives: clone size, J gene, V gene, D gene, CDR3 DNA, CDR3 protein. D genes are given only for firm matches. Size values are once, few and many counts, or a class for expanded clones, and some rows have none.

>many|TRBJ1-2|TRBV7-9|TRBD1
TGTGCCAGCAGCTTAGTAAACCTGGGACAGGGAAGGGGCAACTATGGCTACACCTTC
CASSLVNLGQGRGNYGYTF
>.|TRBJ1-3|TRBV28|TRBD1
TGTGCCAGCAGTTTATTGGGGCCGACAGGGGAATCTGGAAACACCATATATTTT
CASSLLGPTGESGNTIYF
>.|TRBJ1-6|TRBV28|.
TGTGCCAGCAGTCCCCTATCCATGAGCTCCTATAATTCACCCCTCCACTTT
CASSPLSMSSYNSPLHF
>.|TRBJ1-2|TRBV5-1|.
TGCGCCAGCAGGGAACGGGGCTCTTTAACTGGCTACACCTTC
CASRERGSLTGYTF
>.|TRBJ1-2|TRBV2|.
TGTGCCAGCCTGAGGGGGAGGGTTTCTAACTATGGCTACACCTTC
CASLRGRVSNYGYTF
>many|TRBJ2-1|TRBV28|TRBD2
TGTGCCAGCTCTAGCGGCCGACACTCCTACAATGAGCAGTTCTTC
CASSSGRHSYNEQFF
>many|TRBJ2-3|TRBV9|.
TGTGCCAGCAGCGTATCGGTCACAGATACGCAGTATTTT
CASSVSVTDTQYF
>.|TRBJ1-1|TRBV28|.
TGTGCCAGCAGTTCCTTGACTTACGGAGCTTTCTTT
CASSSLTYGAFF
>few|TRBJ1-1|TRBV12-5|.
TGTGCTAGTGGTTTGCTCGGGGGGGGGAACACTGAAGCTTTCTTT
CASGLLGGGNTEAFF
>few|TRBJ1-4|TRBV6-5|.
TGTGCCAGCAGTTACGGGGCTAATGAAAAACTGTTTTTT
CASSYGANEKLFF
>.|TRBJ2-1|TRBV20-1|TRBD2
TGCAGTGCTAGAGGGGGAGGGGTACTCTACAATGAGCAGTTCTTC
CSARGGGVLYNEQFF
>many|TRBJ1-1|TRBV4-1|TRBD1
TGCGCCAGCAGCTCTCGATTCGACAGGGGGAACACTGAAGCTTTCTTT
CASSSRFDRGNTEAFF
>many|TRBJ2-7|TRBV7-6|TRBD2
TGTGCCAGCAGCTTGGGGACTAGCGGGGAGCAGTACTTC
CASSLGTSGEQYF
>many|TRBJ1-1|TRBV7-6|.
TGTGCCAGCAGCTTAGCTCTTGGGATGAACACTGAAGCTTTCTTT
CASSLALGMNTEAFF
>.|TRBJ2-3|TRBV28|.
TGTGCCAGCAGTTTATGGGACCGCGGCACAGATACGCAGTATTTT
CASSLWDRGTDTQYF
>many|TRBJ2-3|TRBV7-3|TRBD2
TGTGCCAGCAGCTCGGGACTAGCGGGGTTCACAGATACGCAGTATTTT
CASSSGLAGFTDTQYF
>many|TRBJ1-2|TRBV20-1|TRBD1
TGCAGTGCTAGAGATTTAGACAGGGGCGCGGGTGGCTACACCTTC
CSARDLDRGAGGYTF
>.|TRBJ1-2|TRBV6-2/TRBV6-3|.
TGTGCCAGCAGTTACCCAAACAACTATGACTACACCTTC
CASSYPNNYDYTF
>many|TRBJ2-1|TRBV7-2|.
TGTGCCAGCAGCTTATTGGGAGGGGGCCCCTACAATGAGCAGTTCTTC
CASSLLGGGPYNEQFF
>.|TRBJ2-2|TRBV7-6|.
TGTGCCAGCAGCTTAGAAAGGGGAGGCGTCGGGGAGCTGTTTTTT
CASSLERGGVGELFF
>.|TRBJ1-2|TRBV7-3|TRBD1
TGTGCCAGCAGCTTATGGGCCGGGGGACAGGGCTATCCGGGCTATGGCTACACCTTC
CASSLWAGGQGYPGYGYTF
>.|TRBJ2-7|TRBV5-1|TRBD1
TGCGCCAGCAGCATCCTGACAGGGGACCAATACGAGCAGTACTTC
CASSILTGDQYEQYF
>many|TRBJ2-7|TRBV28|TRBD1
TGTGCCAGCAGTTTGCAGGGACAGGGTGGTTTCTACGAGCAGTACTTC
CASSLQGQGGFYEQYF
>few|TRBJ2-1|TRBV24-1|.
TGTGCCACCAGTGACGCAGGGGCAGGGTACAATGAGCAGTTCTTC
CATSDAGAGYNEQFF
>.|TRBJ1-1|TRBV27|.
TGTGCCAGCAGTCCTCCACTGACGGGTCGCACTGAAGCTTTCTTT
CASSPPLTGRTEAFF
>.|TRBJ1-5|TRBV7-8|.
TGTGCCAGCAGCTCGCCTCAGGGCCAGGGAGTGGGGGGGCCCCAGCATTTT
CASSSPQGQGVGGPQHF
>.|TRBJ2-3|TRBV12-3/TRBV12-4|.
TGTGCCAGCAGTTTGCCCATAAAGGCAGATACGCAGTATTTT
CASSLPIKADTQYF
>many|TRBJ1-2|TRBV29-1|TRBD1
TGCAGCGTTGAAGCCCCGGACAGGGTTAGTGGCTACACCTTC
CSVEAPDRVSGYTF
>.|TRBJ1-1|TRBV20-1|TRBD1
TGCAGTGCTAGGGGCCTGACAGGGCTGAACACTGAAGCTTTCTTT
CSARGLTGLNTEAFF
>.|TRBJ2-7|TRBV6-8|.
TGTGCCAGCAGCTCCGGGTCAACCTACGAGCAGTACTTC
CASSSGSTYEQYF
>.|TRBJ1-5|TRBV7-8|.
TGTGCCATCAGCTTAGGGGGGGGGCCCCAGCATTTT
CAISLGGGPQHF
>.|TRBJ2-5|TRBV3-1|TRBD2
TGTGCCAGCAGCTCGCGACTAGCGGGGGACGAGACCCAGTACTTC
CASSSRLAGDETQYF
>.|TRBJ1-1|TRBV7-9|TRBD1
TGTGCCAGCAGCCGGGGACAGGGCACTGAAGCTTTCTTT
CASSRGQGTEAFF
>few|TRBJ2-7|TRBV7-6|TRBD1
TGTGCCAGCAGCTTAGGGACAGGGAGCCCCTACGAGCAGTACTTC
CASSLGTGSPYEQYF
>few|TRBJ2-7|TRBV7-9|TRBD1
TGTGCCAGCAGCTCCGGGACAGGGGGCCAGGACGAGCAGTACTTC
CASSSGTGGQDEQYF
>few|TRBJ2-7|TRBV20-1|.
TGCAGTGCCAACGAGGGGGGCCCGCAGTACTTC
CSANEGGPQYF
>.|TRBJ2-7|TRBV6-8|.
TGTGCCAGCAGTCCACCGGACACCTCCTACGAGCAGTACTTC
CASSPPDTSYEQYF
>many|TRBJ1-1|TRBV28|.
TGTGCCAGCAGAACCGACAGTGAAGCTTTCTTT
CASRTDSEAFF
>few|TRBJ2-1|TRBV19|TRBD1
TGTGCCAGTAGTATGAGACAGGGGTACTACAATGAGCAGTTCTTC
CASSMRQGYYNEQFF
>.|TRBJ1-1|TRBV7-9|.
TGTGCCAGCAATTCCCCGGGGGACACTGAAGCTTTCTTT
CASNSPGDTEAFF
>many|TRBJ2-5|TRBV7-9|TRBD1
TGTGCCAGCAGGTCGAACAGGGGATGGGGTGAGACCCAGTACTTC
CASRSNRGWGETQYF
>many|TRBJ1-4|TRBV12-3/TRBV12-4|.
TGTGCCAGCAGTTGGACGGCAACTAATGAAAAACTGTTTTTT
CASSWTATNEKLFF
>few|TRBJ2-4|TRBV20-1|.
TGCAGTGCTAGGCCCCCCGCAGGGATAGCCAAAAACATTCAGTACTTC
CSARPPAGIAKNIQYF
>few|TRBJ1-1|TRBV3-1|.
TGTGCCAGCAGCCAAGATCCCACGGGGAACACTGAAGCTTTCTTT
CASSQDPTGNTEAFF
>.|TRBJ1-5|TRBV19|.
TGTGCCAGTAGTATTCTAAATCAGCCCCAGCATTTT
CASSILNQPQHF
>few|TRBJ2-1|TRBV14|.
TGTGCCAGCAGCCAAAAGTTTTCTGGCAATGAGCAGTTCTTC
CASSQKFSGNEQFF
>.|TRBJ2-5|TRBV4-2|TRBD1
TGTGCCAGCAGCCCGACGGGGGACCCCGGGACAGGGATAATCGGGGAGACCCAGTACTTC
CASSPTGDPGTGIIGETQYF
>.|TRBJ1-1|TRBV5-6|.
TGTGCCAGCAGCTTGGCAGGGATGATGAACACTGAAGCTTTCTTT
CASSLAGMMNTEAFF
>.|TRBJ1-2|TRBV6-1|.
TGTGCCAGCAGTGACCGGGGGAGTGAAGGAATCTATGGCTACACCTTC
CASSDRGSEGIYGYTF
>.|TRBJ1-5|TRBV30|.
TGTGCCTGGAGTCGGGGAGTGGATAGCAATCAGCCCCAGCATTTT
CAWSRGVDSNQPQHF